The 11 T cell receptor beta chains reported below all come from one sample, sequenced in a study of blood T cell repertoires in COVID-19. Sequencing was performed with immunoSEQ multiplex PCR; in TCRdb, only in-frame clones are kept and a portion is missing. The table shows over 200,000 clones, with more than 80% occurring only once. What was sequenced was PBMCs or T cells enriched from blood (not recorded which). The receptors were gathered from a man in his thirties or forties who had recovered from COVID-19.

CDR3 protein: CASSEQMTGEPYEQYF. CDR3 sequence (DNA): TGTGCCAGCAGTGAACAGATGACAGGGGAGCCCTACGAGCAGTACTTC. The chain links TRBV2 to TRBJ2-7; 8 positions agree with TRBD1. Germline V gene lookup returns CDR1 SNHLY and CDR2 FYNNEI. After removal of 2 bases from V and 2 bases from J, the junction contained 8 bases not matched to a gene. This CDR3 is built from 16 residues.

For the CDR3, the DNA is TGTGCCAGTACAAGGACAGCCCAGCCCTACAATGAGCAGTTCTTC. Translating it yields CASTRTAQPYNEQFF. The rearrangement links TRBV19 to TRBJ2-1; tentative D call: TRBD1 (6 bases). This CDR3 is 15 amino acids long. With 7 bases removed from V and 2 bases from J, the gap between germline ends came to 15 bases. Per germline, CDR1 LNHDA and CDR2 SQIVND (reference sequence). Full variable domain (remainder filled in from reference TRBV19 and TRBJ2-1): DGGITQSPKYLFRKEGQNVTLSCEQNLNHDAMYWYRQDPGQGLRLIYYSQIVNDFQKGDIAEGYSVSREKKESFPLTVTSAQKNPTAFYLCASTRTAQPYNEQFFGPGTRLTVL.

The rearrangement uses TRBV3-1 (or the pseudogene TRBV3-2) and TRBJ2-1; TRBD2 aligns across 10 bases. CDR3 length: 14 amino acids. The V gene end was trimmed by 6 bases and the J gene end by 6 bases; junction bases not matched to a gene: 5. CDR1 is LGHDT and CDR2 is YNNKEL in the germline V gene (reference sequence). The DNA for the CDR3 is TGTGCCAGCAGTACTAGCGGGATCATCAATGAGCAGTTCTTC. Encoded protein: CASSTSGIINEQFF.

The V and J genes are TRBV6-6 and TRBJ2-1, with D maybe TRBD2 (5 bases). The CDR3 has 16 residues. Trimming pared 7 bases from V and 5 bases from J, leaving 21 bases between. Germline CDR1 MNHNY, CDR2 SVGAGI (reference sequence). The CDR3 loop reads CASNLDTGQRDNEQFF. CDR3 DNA sequence: TGTGCCAGCAACCTTGACACTGGTCAGAGGGACAATGAGCAGTTCTTC.

V gene TRBV5-1 combines with J gene TRBJ1-6; D is possibly TRBD1 (6 bases). The V end lost 1 base, the J end lost 5 bases, and 7 bases lay between the germline ends. The germline V gene encodes CDR1 SGHRS and CDR2 YFSETQ. The CDR3 length is 14 residues. The CDR3 reads CASSLTGNNSPLHF. The CDR3 DNA is TGCGCCAGCAGCTTGACAGGGAATAATTCACCCCTCCACTTT. The full variable domain, completed using reference TRBV5-1 and TRBJ1-6, is KAGVTQTPRYLIKTRGQQVTLSCSPISGHRSVSWYQQTPGQGLQFLFEYFSETQRNKGNFPGRFSGRQFSNSRSEMNVSTLELGDSALYLCASSLTGNNSPLHFGNGTRLTVT.

CDR3 in amino acids: CASSLESSGGKTGELFF. The CDR3 nucleotides are TGCGCCAGCAGCTTGGAGAGTAGCGGGGGAAAAACCGGGGAGCTGTTTTTT. The V and J genes are TRBV5-1 and TRBJ2-2; TRBD2 matches at 9 bases. The CDR3 extends over 17 amino acids. Germline V CDR1 and CDR2: SGHRS, YFSETQ. Trimming took 0 bases from V and 5 from J; bases not matched to a gene: 8.

Note on this clone: Within the sample, other DNA sequences also encode this same CDR3. V usage is TRBV27 and J usage is TRBJ2-7; 9 bases map to TRBD1. Losses at the gene ends were 3 bases for V and 2 bases for J; bases not matched to a gene: 2. Germline V gene lookup returns CDR1 MNHEY and CDR2 SMNVEV (reference sequence). This CDR3 spans 14 amino acids. CDR3 loop: CASSFGTGTYEQYF. DNA for the CDR3: TGTGCCAGCAGTTTTGGGACAGGGACCTACGAGCAGTACTTC.

The chain carries TRBV6-5 and TRBJ1-4; D is uncertain. Germline CDR1 reads MNHEY; CDR2 reads SVGAGI. The CDR3 extends over 15 amino acids. The V and J ends lost 2 bases and 4 bases respectively, with 11 bases between them. CDR3 in amino acids: CASSYRGGLNEKLFF. The CDR3 DNA is TGTGCCAGCAGTTACCGCGGCGGCCTTAATGAAAAACTGTTTTTT.

The chain joins TRBV6-6 to TRBJ2-2, with a possible D match to TRBD1 (5 bases). Germline V gene data show CDR1 as MNHNY and CDR2 as SVGAGI (reference sequence). CDR3 length: 14 residues. V was cut by 7 bases and J by 5 bases, with 14 bases left in between. CDR3 DNA sequence: TGTGCCAGCATTCAGGGATTGGGTACCGGGGAGCTGTTTTTT. Amino acids: CASIQGLGTGELFF.

The chain couples TRBV5-1 to TRBJ2-7; 7 bases agree with TRBD1. This CDR3 has 14 amino acids. The germline CDR1 and CDR2 sequences are SGHRS and YFSETQ. Trimming at V came to 3 bases and at J to 2 bases, leaving 5 bases not matched to a gene. The CDR3: CASSSAGTAYEQYF. DNA of the CDR3: TGCGCCAGCAGCTCGGCCGGGACAGCCTACGAGCAGTACTTC.

This rearrangement joins TRBV30 to TRBJ2-1; the match to TRBD2 covers 10 bases. Germline loops: CDR1 GTSNPN, CDR2 SVGIG (reference sequence). The CDR3 has 16 amino acids. The V and J ends lost 0 bases and 9 bases, in that order; junction bases with no gene match: 11. CDR3: CAWSVASGSLWGEQFF. The DNA of the CDR3 is TGTGCCTGGAGTGTGGCTAGCGGGAGTTTATGGGGTGAGCAGTTCTTC.